One sample yielded the 5 T cell receptor beta chains listed below, sequenced in a study of blood T cell repertoires in COVID-19. The method was immunoSEQ multiplex PCR; TCRdb's version includes in-frame clones alone and lacks a portion of them. The sample yields around 100,000 clones, over 65% seen once. Sequenced input: peripheral blood. These receptors were taken from a man in his sixties with acute or convalescent COVID-19.

The gene calls are TRBV19 and TRBJ2-1, with 13 bases fitting TRBD2. The J segment lost 1 base and the V segment lost 5 bases, leaving 8 bases of the junction unmatched. In germline, CDR1 is LNHDA, CDR2 SQIVND (reference sequence). The CDR3 extends over 18 amino acids. The CDR3 nucleotides are TGTGCCAGTAGTCCTTTACCGGGACTAGCGGGATCCTACAATGAGCAGTTCTTC. This sequence encodes CASSPLPGLAGSYNEQFF.

This clone appeared a few times. The V gene is TRBV5-5, the J gene TRBJ1-4, with D possibly TRBD1 on 5 matching bases. Trimming removed 2 bases at V and 8 bases at J, with 22 bases between. The germline CDR1 and CDR2 sequences are SGHKS and YYEKEE (reference sequence). This CDR3 is 17 amino acids long. CDR3 in amino acids: CASSFENRLTSGEKLFF. In nucleotides, the CDR3 is TGTGCCAGCAGCTTCGAAAACAGGCTTACGTCCGGGGAAAAACTGTTTTTT.

The rearrangement links TRBV5-1 to TRBJ2-7, with D possibly matching TRBD1 (6 bases). The CDR3 length is 13 residues. Trimming removed 2 bases at V and 7 bases at J, with 13 bases between. CDR1 is SGHRS and CDR2 is YFSETQ in the germline V gene. The CDR3 here is CASSLTGLEEQYV. The CDR3 DNA is TGCGCCAGCAGCTTAACAGGGCTCGAAGAGCAGTACGTC.

This clone was detected a few times. The chain links TRBV7-2 to TRBJ1-5; possible D gene TRBD1, 5 bases. Germline CDR1 is SGHTA and CDR2 is FQGNSA. Trimming left V 4 bases short and J 3 bases short, with 7 bases between. This CDR3 spans 13 amino acids. CDR3 bases: TGTGCCAGCAGCTCGGACATCAATCAGCCCCAGCATTTT. It encodes CASSSDINQPQHF.

The CDR3 DNA sequence: TGTGCCACCAAGGAGCGGTCCTATAATTCACCCCTCCACTTT. Its protein product is CATKERSYNSPLHF. The chain combines TRBV19 with TRBJ1-6; D call uncertain. This CDR3 has 14 residues. V was pared by 10 bases and J by 1 base, with 11 bases between. The germline gives CDR1 LNHDA, CDR2 SQIVND (reference sequence). Together with reference TRBV19 and TRBJ1-6, the CDR3 gives the full variable domain: DGGITQSPKYLFRKEGQNVTLSCEQNLNHDAMYWYRQDPGQGLRLIYYSQIVNDFQKGDIAEGYSVSREKKESFPLTVTSAQKNPTAFYLCATKERSYNSPLHFGNGTRLTVT.